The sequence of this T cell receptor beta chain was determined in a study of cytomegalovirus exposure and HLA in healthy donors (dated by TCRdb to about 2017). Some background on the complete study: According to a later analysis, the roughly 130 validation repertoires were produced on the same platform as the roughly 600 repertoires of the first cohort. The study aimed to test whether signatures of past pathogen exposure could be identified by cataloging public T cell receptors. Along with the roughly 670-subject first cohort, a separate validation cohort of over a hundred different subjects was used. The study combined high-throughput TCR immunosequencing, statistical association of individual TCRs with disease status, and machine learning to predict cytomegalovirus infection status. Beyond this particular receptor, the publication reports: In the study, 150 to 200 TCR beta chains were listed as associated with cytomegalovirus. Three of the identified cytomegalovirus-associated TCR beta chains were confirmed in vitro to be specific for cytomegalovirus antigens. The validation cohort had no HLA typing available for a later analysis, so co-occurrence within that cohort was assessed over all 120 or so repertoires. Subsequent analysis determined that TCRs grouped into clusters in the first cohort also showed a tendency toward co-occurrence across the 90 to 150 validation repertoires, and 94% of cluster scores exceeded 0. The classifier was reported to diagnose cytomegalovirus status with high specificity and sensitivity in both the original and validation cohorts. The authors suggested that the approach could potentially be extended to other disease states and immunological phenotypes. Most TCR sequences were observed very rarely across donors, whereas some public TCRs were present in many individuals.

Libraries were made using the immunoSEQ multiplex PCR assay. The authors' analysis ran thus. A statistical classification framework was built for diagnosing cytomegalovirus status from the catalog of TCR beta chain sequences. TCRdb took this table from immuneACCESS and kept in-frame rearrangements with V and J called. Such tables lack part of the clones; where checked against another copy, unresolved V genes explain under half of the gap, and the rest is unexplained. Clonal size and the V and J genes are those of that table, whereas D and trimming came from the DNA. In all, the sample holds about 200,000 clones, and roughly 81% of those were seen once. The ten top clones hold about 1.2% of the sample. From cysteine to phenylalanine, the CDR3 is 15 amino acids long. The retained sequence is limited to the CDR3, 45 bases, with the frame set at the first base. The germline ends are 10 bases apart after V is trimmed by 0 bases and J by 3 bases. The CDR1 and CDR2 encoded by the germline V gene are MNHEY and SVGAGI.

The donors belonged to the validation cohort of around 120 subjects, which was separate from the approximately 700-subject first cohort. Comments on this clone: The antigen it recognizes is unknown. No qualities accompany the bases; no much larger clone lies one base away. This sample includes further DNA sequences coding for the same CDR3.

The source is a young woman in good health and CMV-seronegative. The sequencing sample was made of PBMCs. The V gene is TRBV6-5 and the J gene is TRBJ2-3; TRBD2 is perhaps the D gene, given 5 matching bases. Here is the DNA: TGTGCCAGCAGTTACTCAGGGAGTCGGACAGATACGCAGTATTTT. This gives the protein CASSYSGSRTDTQYF.